The present T cell receptor (beta chain) was sequenced within a study of vaccination and CD4 T cells after COVID-19. General study results and limits: Within convalescent individuals, 304 out of 307 vaccine-specific clones proved to be spike mono-reactive.

There are a few counts of this clonotype. Its antigen is undetermined. Germline CDR1 KGHDR, CDR2 SFDVKD. Trimming removed 6 bases at V and 1 base at J, with 8 bases between. This CDR3 has 13 residues. The Oncomine TCR Beta short-read assay sequenced DNA from cultured CD4+ T cells. Each CDR3 protein gets one entry after TCRdb re-called the PCR reads with MiXCR. The profile shows fewer than 15,000 distinct CDR3 sequences, about two fifths of them singletons. Treatment reported: 10-day PBMC culture with coronavirus spike peptide pools or control peptides (ViraFEST assay). The chain employs TRBV24-1 and TRBJ1-2; D unclear. The sequenced sample was CD4+ T cells from blood, cultured in vitro. The sequence came from a human donor who had recovered from COVID-19. The CDR3 DNA reads TGTGCCACCAGTATCGACGGTAACTATGGCTACACCTTC. As protein: CATSIDGNYGYTF.